Sequencing of this T cell receptor (beta chain) was carried out in a study of cytomegalovirus exposure and HLA in healthy donors. Concerning this clone itself: Its target is unknown. Other nucleotide sequences from this sample produce the same CDR3.

The ends were cut back, 5 bases at V and 2 bases at J, with 10 bases in the middle. This CDR3 is 14 amino acids long. In germline, CDR1 is MDHEN, CDR2 SYDVKM. Both 60 Vbeta primers and 13 Jbeta primers went into the PCR. Assay: immunoSEQ multiplex PCR; the TCRdb copy retains only in-frame clones and omits some. The sample has some 200,000 clones, more than 75% seen once; the top ten hold roughly 6%. The study, taken as a whole, reports: Earlier analysis yielded a pattern in which most TCR beta V segments were productive about 87% or about 30% of the time. A reported reduction in N-insertions relative to the approximately 670-donor mean was seen in an Asian-associated ancestry cluster in a later analysis.

This chain connects TRBV28 to TRBJ1-3, with D perhaps TRBD1 (6 bases). The sequence came from a woman aged 45-65 years in good health and CMV-seropositive. The sample consisted of PBMCs. CDR3 in DNA: TGTGCCAGCAGTCTAGGGGGAACTGGAAACACCATATATTTT. This encodes CASSLGGTGNTIYF.